The following is a T cell receptor (beta chain) sequence with its context. Its target is unknown. Libraries were prepared by immunoSEQ multiplex PCR; TCRdb keeps only in-frame clonotypes and omits some of them. This table holds 100,000 to 130,000 clones, about nine tenths found once. The data were obtained in a study of T cell responses to AZD1222 COVID-19 vaccine. Study outcomes and limitations: Possibly, clonal diversity was underestimated; donors were largely white British and included more females. Nearly half of spike-specific TCRs reportedly go after variant regions that carry no mutations. The study sampled repertoires only after the peak T cell response.

The germline V gene encodes CDR1 SGDLS and CDR2 YYNGEE. Between the trimmed V and J ends, which lost 0 bases and 5 bases, there was a span of 17 bases. This CDR3 contains 16 residues. The clonotype was recovered from an adult in good health. The J gene is TRBJ2-5, the V gene TRBV9; D tentatively fits TRBD1 or TRBD2 (6 bases each). The sequences come from peripheral blood, collected on day 0 of MenACWY control vaccination. The CDR3, as DNA: TGTGCCAGCAGCGTAGAGGGGGATGGGAGGTCGGAGACCCAGTACTTC. The encoded protein is CASSVEGDGRSETQYF.